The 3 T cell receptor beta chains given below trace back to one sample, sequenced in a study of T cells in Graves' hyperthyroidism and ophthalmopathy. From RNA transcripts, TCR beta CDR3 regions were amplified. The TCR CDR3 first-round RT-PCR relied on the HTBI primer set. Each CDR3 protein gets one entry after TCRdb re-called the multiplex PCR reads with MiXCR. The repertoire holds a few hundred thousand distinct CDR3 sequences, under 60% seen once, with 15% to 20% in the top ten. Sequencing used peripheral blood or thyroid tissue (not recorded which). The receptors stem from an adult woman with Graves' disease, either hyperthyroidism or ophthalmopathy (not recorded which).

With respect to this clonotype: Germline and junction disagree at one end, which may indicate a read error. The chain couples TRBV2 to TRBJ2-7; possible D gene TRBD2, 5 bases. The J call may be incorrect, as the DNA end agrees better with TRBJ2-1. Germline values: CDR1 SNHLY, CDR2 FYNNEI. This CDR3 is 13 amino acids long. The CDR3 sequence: CASSFGEYTEQFF. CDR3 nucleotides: TGTGCCAGCAGCTTCGGGGAGTACACTGAGCAGTTCTTC.

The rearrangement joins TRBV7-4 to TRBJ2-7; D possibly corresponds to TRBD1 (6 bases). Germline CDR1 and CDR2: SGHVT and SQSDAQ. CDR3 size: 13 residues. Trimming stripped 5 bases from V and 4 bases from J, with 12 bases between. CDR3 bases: TGTGCCAGCAGCGGCTGGACAGCATACGAGCAGTACTTC. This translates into CASSGWTAYEQYF. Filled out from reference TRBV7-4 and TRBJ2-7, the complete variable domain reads GAGVSQSPRYKVAKRGRDVALRCDSISGHVTLYWYRQTLGQGSEVLTYSQSDAQRDKSGRPSGRFSAERPERSVSTLKIQRTEQGDSAVYLCASSGWTAYEQYFGPGTRLTVT.

The chain's CDR3 is CAIRRTGDGGTGELFF. CDR3 DNA: TGTGCCATCAGGCGGACAGGGGACGGGGGGACCGGGGAGCTGTTTTTT. The chain links TRBV10-3 to TRBJ2-2; 9 bases align to TRBD1. Germline assignment: CDR1 ENHRY and CDR2 SYGVKD. Trimming at V came to 6 bases and at J to 5 bases, leaving 10 bases not matched to a gene. The CDR3 is 16 residues long.